This paragraph covers one T cell receptor beta chain sequence. The V gene's germline CDR1 is LGHDT and CDR2 YNNKEL (reference sequence). Losses at the gene ends were 1 base for V and 3 bases for J; bases not matched to a gene: 11. CDR3 length equals 18 residues. This record comes from a study of blood T cell repertoires in COVID-19. Participants were aged about 18 to 89 years from approximately 25 US areas. Participants' reported clinical history set cohort assignment. Using immunoSEQ multiplex PCR, the repertoire was profiled, and TCRdb retains in-frame clones only, with some absent. The sample holds 200,000 to 250,000 clones, about 82% seen once.

The sequence came from a woman aged 45-65 years who had recovered from COVID-19. Sequencing was done on a sample of PBMCs or T cells enriched from blood (not recorded which). The gene calls are TRBV3-1 (or the pseudogene TRBV3-2) and TRBJ1-5; 8 nucleotides match TRBD1. The CDR3 sequence: CASSQGTSDRGPNQPQHF. The DNA for the CDR3 is TGTGCCAGCAGCCAAGGCACAAGTGACAGGGGCCCCAATCAGCCCCAGCATTTT.